These 18 T cell receptor beta chains were sequenced from one sample in a study of monozygotic twins with inflammatory bowel disease. TCRdb re-called the 5' RACE reads and catalogs CDR3 proteins one per entry, DNA excluded. Its table lists approximately 400,000 distinct CDR3 sequences. The sequencing sample was made of blood. The source of these receptors is a human donor with ulcerative colitis or Crohn's disease, or a healthy co-twin of an affected twin (not recorded which).

This chain links TRBV7-6 with TRBJ2-7; TCRdb reports TRBD2, a call that lacks DNA to check it against. CDR3 length: 15 amino acids. Germline CDR1 SGHVS, CDR2 FNYEAQ. This chain's CDR3 is CASSHLGQESYEQYF. The full variable domain, with the rest looked up from reference TRBV7-6 and TRBJ2-7, is GAGVSQSPRYKVTKRGQDVALRCDPISGHVSLYWYRQALGQGPEFLTYFNYEAQQDKSGLPNDRFSAERPEGSISTLTIQRTEQRDSAMYRCASSHLGQESYEQYFGPGTRLTVT.

The chain links TRBV10-2 to TRBJ2-1; TCRdb picks TRBD1, but there is no DNA to check that call. The CDR3 length is 15 residues. Per germline, CDR1 WSHSY and CDR2 SAAADI. The CDR3: CASSLSGGQYNEQFF.

This chain connects TRBV6-6 to TRBJ2-1; the D call from TCRdb, TRBD2, cannot be confirmed without DNA. The germline V gene encodes CDR1 MNHNY and CDR2 SVGAGI (reference sequence). The CDR3 has 13 amino acids. CDR3 sequence: CASSPSLDIGQFF.

The gene calls are TRBV30 and TRBJ2-3; TCRdb names TRBD1, which stays unverified in the absence of DNA. Germline CDR1 reads GTSNPN; CDR2 reads SVGIG (reference sequence). The CDR3 runs to 15 residues. CDR3 loop: CAWTQGAGGTDTQYF.

The gene calls are TRBV5-6 and TRBJ2-2; the D call of TRBD1 rests on TCRdb alone, since no DNA is present to check it. Germline CDR1 SGHDT, CDR2 YYEEEE. This CDR3 is built from 15 residues. CDR3 in amino acids: CASSLGQGGAGELFF.

The chain joins TRBV20-1 to TRBJ1-1. The CDR3 runs 14 residues. Germline loops: CDR1 DFQATT, CDR2 SNEGSKA (reference sequence). The CDR3 region is CSAERDAMNTEAFF.

The chain carries TRBV4-1 and TRBJ2-1; checking the TCRdb D call of TRBD2 is not possible without DNA. Germline-derived CDR1 and CDR2 are MGHRA and YSYEKL. CDR3 length: 20 residues. This CDR3 reads CASSQIPGLAGVGSYNEQFF.

The chain links TRBV20-1 to TRBJ2-2. CDR1 and CDR2 from the germline V gene are DFQATT and SNEGSKA (reference sequence). This CDR3 has 14 amino acids. The CDR3 here is CSAREGANTGELFF.

The CDR3 region is CASSPRDRVIHEQYF. The rearrangement links TRBV7-6 to TRBJ2-7; the TCRdb D gene call, TRBD1, has no DNA to confirm it. Germline CDR1 is SGHVS and CDR2 is FNYEAQ. The CDR3 is made up of 15 amino acids.

The CDR3 reads CAISESGSGVERQYF. The gene calls are TRBV10-3 and TRBJ2-7; with no DNA, the TCRdb D assignment of TRBD2 cannot be verified. Germline V CDR1 and CDR2: ENHRY, SYGVKD. The length of the CDR3 is 15 residues.

V gene TRBV5-6 combines with J gene TRBJ1-4; TCRdb calls TRBD1, which cannot be checked without DNA. The CDR3 contains 13 residues. Per germline, CDR1 SGHDT and CDR2 YYEEEE. The CDR3: CASSQDQGEKLFF. Supplemented by reference TRBV5-6 and TRBJ1-4, the full variable domain reads DAGVTQSPTHLIKTRGQQVTLRCSPKSGHDTVSWYQQALGQGPQFIFQYYEEEERQRGNFPDRFSGHQFPNYSSELNVNALLLGDSALYLCASSQDQGEKLFFGSGTQLSVL.

The chain carries TRBV20-1 and TRBJ1-5; lacking DNA, the TRBD1 call made by TCRdb goes unchecked. CDR3 length: 12 residues. Germline-derived CDR1 and CDR2 are DFQATT and SNEGSKA (reference sequence). CDR3 loop: CSAYRVGQPQHF.

The V call is TRBV19, the J call TRBJ1-4; as DNA is missing, the TRBD1 call by TCRdb cannot be tested. Germline V gene sequence: CDR1 LNHDA, CDR2 SQIVND (reference sequence). This CDR3 contains 14 residues. The CDR3 protein is CASSIPGPNEKLFF.

The chain links TRBV6-1 to TRBJ2-5; TCRdb proposes TRBD2, but this gene call is untestable without DNA. Germline CDR1 reads MNHNS; CDR2 reads SASEGT. The CDR3 spans 16 residues. The CDR3 here is CASSTSGGLVGETQYF.

The rearrangement links TRBV20-1 to TRBJ1-6; TCRdb calls TRBD1, which cannot be checked without DNA. The CDR3 runs 15 residues. The germline CDR1 and CDR2 sequences are DFQATT and SNEGSKA (reference sequence). CDR3 residues: CSARGPGRRPGPLHF.

The chain links TRBV4-3 to TRBJ2-3. The CDR3 consists of 15 residues. Germline CDR1 is LGHNA and CDR2 is YSLEER. The CDR3: CASSQDWGIADTQYF.

The chain recombines TRBV20-1 with TRBJ2-1; the TCRdb call, TRBD2, lacks DNA for checking. CDR3 length: 18 amino acids. In germline, CDR1 is DFQATT, CDR2 SNEGSKA (reference sequence). The CDR3 sequence is CSARGLSLAVYSYNEQFF.

The V call is TRBV12-3 or TRBV12-4, the J call TRBJ2-7; TCRdb outputs TRBD1, but without DNA this stays unchecked. This CDR3 is 12 amino acids long. CDR3: CASSPQGRGQYF.